Listed below are T cell receptor beta chains from one sample, sequenced in a study of T cell repertoires in cytomegalovirus infection. In TCRdb, the reads were re-called with MiXCR into one record per CDR3 protein. In the table there are nearly 450,000 distinct CDR3 sequences, approximately 33% of which are singletons. Source material: PBMCs. The receptor source for this set is a human donor in good health (CMV status not recorded). Some clones in this sample may be carry-over from other donors' samples. CDR3s include the opening cysteine and the closing phenylalanine or tryptophan. Fields, in order: CDR3 length, J gene, D gene, V gene, clone size, CDR3 protein, CDR3 DNA. The D gene is left open where the match is weak. Part of the rows lack a size; the others show once, few, many or a class for expanded clones.

>14|TRBJ2-3|-|TRBV4-3|-
CASSRSGNTDTQYF
TGCGCCAGCAGCCGGAGCGGAAACACAGATACGCAGTATTTT
>15|TRBJ1-2|TRBD1|TRBV29-1|-
CSVEDPKGARNGYTF
TGCAGCGTTGAAGATCCAAAGGGGGCGCGAAATGGCTACACCTTC
>12|TRBJ2-2|-|TRBV2|many
CASRGATGELFF
TGTGCCAGCAGGGGGGCAACCGGGGAGCTGTTTTTT
>17|TRBJ2-6|-|TRBV6-2/TRBV6-3|-
CASRDSDRLRGANVLTF
TGTGCCAGCAGGGACTCTGACAGACTCCGGGGGGCCAACGTCCTGACTTTC
>16|TRBJ1-6|TRBD1|TRBV11-2|-
CASSLGDRTYNSPLHF
TGTGCCAGCAGCTTAGGGGACAGGACCTATAATTCACCCCTCCACTTT
>15|TRBJ2-4|TRBD1|TRBV24-1|many
CATSDRTGDLNIQYF
TGTGCCACCAGTGACCGGACAGGGGACTTGAACATTCAGTACTTC
>14|TRBJ2-2|-|TRBV15|few
CATSRVSGTGELFF
TGTGCCACCAGCAGAGTATCGGGGACCGGGGAGCTGTTTTTT
>19|TRBJ1-4|TRBD1|TRBV4-1|-
CASSQEDRGLRVRDEKLFF
TGCGCCAGCAGCCAAGAGGACAGGGGGCTAAGAGTGCGGGATGAAAAACTGTTTTTT
>14|TRBJ1-1|TRBD1|TRBV12-3/TRBV12-4|many
CASSLQGARTEAFF
TGTGCCAGCAGTTTACAGGGGGCTCGCACTGAAGCTTTCTTT
>15|TRBJ1-5|-|TRBV20-1|-
CSARDQRRPNQPQHF
TGCAGTGCTAGAGATCAGAGACGGCCCAATCAGCCCCAGCATTTT
>14|TRBJ2-1|TRBD1|TRBV19|few
CASSMGQGPNEQFF
TGTGCCAGTAGTATGGGACAGGGGCCCAATGAGCAGTTCTTC
>16|TRBJ1-3|TRBD1|TRBV6-5|many
CASSSTGGAAGNTIYF
TGTGCCAGCAGTTCAACAGGGGGCGCAGCCGGAAACACCATATATTTT
>14|TRBJ1-2|TRBD1|TRBV28|few
CASSPPTGMDGYTF
TGTGCCAGCAGTCCCCCGACAGGGATGGATGGCTACACCTTC
>17|TRBJ1-1|TRBD1|TRBV30|few
CAWSDLNGTGRKGEAFF
TGTGCCTGGAGTGACCTAAACGGGACAGGGAGGAAAGGTGAAGCTTTCTTT
>16|TRBJ2-2|-|TRBV4-1|-
CASSIRTATNTGELFF
TGCGCCAGCAGCATCCGGACAGCCACGAACACCGGGGAGCTGTTTTTT
>16|TRBJ1-2|TRBD1|TRBV6-4|few
CASRLEPGTGTYGYTF
TGTGCCAGCAGACTAGAACCAGGGACAGGGACCTATGGCTACACCTTC
>15|TRBJ2-7|TRBD2|TRBV4-3|-
CASSQGVAGSNEQYF
TGCGCCAGCAGCCAAGGGGTAGCGGGGAGTAACGAGCAGTACTTC
>24|TRBJ1-6|-|TRBV4-1|-
CASSQGILGGYNEQFFGPGTPLHF
-
>15|TRBJ2-5|TRBD1|TRBV18|-
CASSPPTDRGETQYF
TGTGCCAGCTCACCACCAACGGACAGGGGAGAGACCCAGTACTTC
>13|TRBJ2-7|-|TRBV6-1|-
CASSSEQVSEQYF
TGTGCCAGCAGTTCGGAACAGGTCTCCGAGCAGTACTTC
>14|TRBJ2-3|-|TRBV7-2|-
CASSLAKLTDTQYF
TGTGCCAGCAGCTTAGCTAAGCTCACAGATACGCAGTATTTT
>15|TRBJ2-3|TRBD1|TRBV27|-
CASSAWDRGIDTQYF
TGTGCCAGCAGTGCCTGGGACAGGGGGATAGATACGCAGTATTTT
>15|TRBJ2-5|-|TRBV3-1|-
CASSQVLGSQETQYF
TGTGCCAGCAGCCAAGTATTGGGGTCCCAAGAGACCCAGTACTTC
>15|TRBJ2-1|-|TRBV7-2|few
CASSLDSSVQDEQFF
TGTGCCAGCAGCTTAGACTCCAGCGTTCAGGATGAGCAGTTCTTC
>14|TRBJ2-7|-|TRBV4-1|-
CASSQGDTGYEQYF
TGCGCCAGCAGCCAAGGGGATACTGGCTACGAGCAGTACTTC
>18|TRBJ1-6|-|TRBV6-2/TRBV6-3|few
CASSFRTDYSDYNSPLHF
TGTGCCAGCAGTTTCCGGACGGATTATTCGGATTATAATTCACCCCTCCACTTT
>15|TRBJ2-2|TRBD2|TRBV7-2|many
CASSIERGGVGELFF
TGTGCCAGCAGCATCGAGCGGGGGGGTGTCGGGGAGCTGTTTTTT
>13|TRBJ1-6|-|TRBV12-3/TRBV12-4|many
CASSLKGNSPLHF
TGTGCCAGCAGTTTAAAGGGGAATTCACCCCTCCACTTT
>16|TRBJ1-3|-|TRBV7-2|few
CASIQNPQISGNTIYF
TGTGCCAGCATCCAAAACCCACAGATCTCTGGAAACACCATATATTTT
>15|TRBJ2-7|TRBD1|TRBV18|-
CASSPRTGGFYEQYF
TGTGCCAGCTCACCACGGACAGGGGGATTTTACGAGCAGTACTTC
>14|TRBJ1-1|-|TRBV7-3|few
CASSPTPGIGEAFF
TGTGCCAGCAGCCCTACCCCAGGGATCGGTGAAGCTTTCTTT
>13|TRBJ2-2|-|TRBV6-6|-
CASGSWGSGELFF
TGTGCCAGCGGCAGTTGGGGGTCCGGGGAGCTGTTTTTT
>13|TRBJ2-7|TRBD1|TRBV6-6|-
CASSYDRVNEQYF
TGTGCCAGCAGTTACGACAGGGTAAACGAGCAGTACTTC
>15|TRBJ2-7|-|TRBV7-9|-
CASSSPSHYPYEQYF
TGTGCCAGCAGCTCCCCAAGCCATTACCCCTACGAGCAGTACTTC
>15|TRBJ2-5|-|TRBV12-3/TRBV12-4|-
CASTLISAVQETQYF
TGTGCCAGCACTCTAATCTCAGCCGTCCAAGAGACCCAGTACTTC
>16|TRBJ1-5|TRBD1|TRBV19|few
CASSTRTGDSNQPQHF
TGTGCCAGTAGTACCAGGACAGGGGATAGCAATCAGCCCCAGCATTTT
>13|TRBJ1-5|-|TRBV19|-
CASRRAPDKPQHF
TGTGCCAGTAGGAGGGCTCCGGACAAGCCCCAGCATTTT
>15|TRBJ2-7|TRBD2|TRBV6-1|-
CASIRTSGGYTEQYF
TGTGCCAGCATACGGACTAGCGGGGGCTATACCGAGCAGTACTTC
>15|TRBJ1-2|-|TRBV18|-
CASSPRGGVSYGYTF
TGTGCCAGCTCACCACGAGGGGGAGTCAGCTATGGCTACACCTTC
>11|TRBJ2-4|-|TRBV10-2|few
CASPSGPSEYF
TGCGCCAGCCCTTCTGGGCCCTCGGAGTACTTC
>16|TRBJ2-3|-|TRBV11-3|-
CASSLGGRNPPDTQYF
TGTGCCAGCAGCTTAGGGGGACGCAACCCCCCAGATACGCAGTATTTT
>13|TRBJ2-1|-|TRBV27|-
CASSRDMYNEQFF
TGTGCCAGCAGTAGGGACATGTACAATGAGCAGTTCTTC
>15|TRBJ1-1|TRBD1|TRBV5-4|-
CASSSTRTGGVEAFF
TGTGCCAGCAGCTCGACACGGACAGGTGGAGTTGAAGCTTTCTTT
>18|TRBJ2-1|TRBD2|TRBV7-2|many
CASSLSARVAGGYNEQFF
TGTGCCAGCAGCTTATCTGCTCGGGTAGCGGGGGGCTACAATGAGCAGTTCTTC
>13|TRBJ1-6|-|TRBV20-1|-
CSARPVYNSPLHF
TGCAGTGCTAGGCCGGTTTACAATTCACCCCTCCACTTT
>15|TRBJ2-3|-|TRBV7-9|once
CASSLGDTSTDTQYF
TGTGCCAGCAGCTTAGGGGACACTTCCACAGATACGCAGTATTTT